This TCR beta chain was sequenced for a study of blood T cell repertoires in COVID-19. Here immunoSEQ multiplex PCR was the method, and the copy in TCRdb shows in-frame clones only, minus some. The table has about 350,000 clones, 88% seen once. Looked up from germline, CDR1 is MNHEY and CDR2 is SVGAGI. The CDR3 extends over 14 amino acids. The junction had 4 bases not matched to a gene; V was cut back by 4 bases and J by 4 bases. Source material: PBMCs or T cells enriched from blood (not recorded which). The chain has TRBV6-5 and TRBJ2-1; 7 bases are a match to TRBD1. The TCR originated in a woman aged 25 to 39 who had been exposed to COVID-19. The CDR3 region has the DNA TGTGCCAGCAGTTTGACAGGGAATTACAATGAGCAGTTCTTC. This encodes CASSLTGNYNEQFF.